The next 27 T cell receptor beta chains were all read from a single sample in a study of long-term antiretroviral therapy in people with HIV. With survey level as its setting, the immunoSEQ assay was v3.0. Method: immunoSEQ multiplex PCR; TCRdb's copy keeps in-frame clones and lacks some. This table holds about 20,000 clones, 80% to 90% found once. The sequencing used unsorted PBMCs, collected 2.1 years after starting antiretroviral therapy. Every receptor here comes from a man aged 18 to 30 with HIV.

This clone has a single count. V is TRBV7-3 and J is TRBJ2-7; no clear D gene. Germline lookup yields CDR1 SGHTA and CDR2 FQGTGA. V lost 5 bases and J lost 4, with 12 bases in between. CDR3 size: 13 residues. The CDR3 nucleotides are TGTGCCAGCAGCCCAACACCTGGTTACGAGCAGTACTTC. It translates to CASSPTPGYEQYF.

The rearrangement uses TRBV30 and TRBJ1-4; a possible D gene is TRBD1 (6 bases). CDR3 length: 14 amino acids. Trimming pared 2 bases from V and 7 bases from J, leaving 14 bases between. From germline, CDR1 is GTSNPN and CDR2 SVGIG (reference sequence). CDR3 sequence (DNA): TGTGCCTGGAGTCTAGGGCAGGGGACTGAAAAACTGTTTTTT. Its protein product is CAWSLGQGTEKLFF.

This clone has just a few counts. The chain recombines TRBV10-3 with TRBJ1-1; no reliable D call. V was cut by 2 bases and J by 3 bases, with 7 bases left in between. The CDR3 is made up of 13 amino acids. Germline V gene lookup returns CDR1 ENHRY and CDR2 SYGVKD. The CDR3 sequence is CAISEGEYTEAFF. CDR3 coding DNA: TGTGCCATCAGTGAGGGGGAGTACACTGAAGCTTTCTTT.

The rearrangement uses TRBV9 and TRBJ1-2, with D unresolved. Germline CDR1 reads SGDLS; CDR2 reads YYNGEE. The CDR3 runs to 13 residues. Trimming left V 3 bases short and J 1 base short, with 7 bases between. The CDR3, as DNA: TGTGCCAGCAGCGAGAAAATTAACTATGGCTACACCTTC. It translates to CASSEKINYGYTF.

The CDR3, as DNA: TGTGCCGCGGGAGCGGGGGCGACTGGAAACACCATATATTTT. Amino acids: CAAGAGATGNTIYF. V and J are TRBV6-5 and TRBJ1-3; the D gene is possibly TRBD1 (6 bases). The V and J ends lost 11 bases and 2 bases respectively, with 16 bases between them. The germline V gene encodes CDR1 MNHEY and CDR2 SVGAGI. CDR3 length: 14 residues.

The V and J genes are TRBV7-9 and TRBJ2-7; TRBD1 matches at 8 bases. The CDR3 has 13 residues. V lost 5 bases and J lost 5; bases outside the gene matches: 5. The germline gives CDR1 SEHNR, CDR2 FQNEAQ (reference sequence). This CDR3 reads CASSVMTGDEQYF. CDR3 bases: TGTGCCAGCAGCGTCATGACAGGGGACGAGCAGTACTTC.

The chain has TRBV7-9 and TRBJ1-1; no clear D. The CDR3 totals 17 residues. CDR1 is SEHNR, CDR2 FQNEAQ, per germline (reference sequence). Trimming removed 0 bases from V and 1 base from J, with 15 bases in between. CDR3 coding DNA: TGTGCCAGCAGCTTAGCAGTCGGTCTCGACAAGAACACTGAAGCTTTCTTT. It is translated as CASSLAVGLDKNTEAFF.

The CDR3 coding sequence is TGCGCCAGCAGCCAAATCCAGAAGGACAGGGGCGCAGATACGCAGTATTTT. Amino acid sequence: CASSQIQKDRGADTQYF. The chain carries TRBV4-3 and TRBJ2-3; TRBD1 matches at 9 bases. V lost 2 bases to trimming and J lost 4 bases; unmatched junction nucleotides: 10. Germline V gene data show CDR1 as LGHNA and CDR2 as YSLEER. The CDR3 loop spans 17 amino acids.

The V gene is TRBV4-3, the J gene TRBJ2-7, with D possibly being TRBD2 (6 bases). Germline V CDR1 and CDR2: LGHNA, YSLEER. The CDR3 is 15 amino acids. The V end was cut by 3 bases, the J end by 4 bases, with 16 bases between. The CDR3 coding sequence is TGCGCCAGCAGCCAGGGACTTGGGACGGGGTACGAGCAGTACTTC. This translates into CASSQGLGTGYEQYF.

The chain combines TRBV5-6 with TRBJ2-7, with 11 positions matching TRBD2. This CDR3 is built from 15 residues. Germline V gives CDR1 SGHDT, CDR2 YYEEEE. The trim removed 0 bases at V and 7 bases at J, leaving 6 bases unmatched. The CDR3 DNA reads TGTGCCAGCAGCTTGGTTAGCGGGAGGGCCGGAGAGCAGTACTTC. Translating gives CASSLVSGRAGEQYF.

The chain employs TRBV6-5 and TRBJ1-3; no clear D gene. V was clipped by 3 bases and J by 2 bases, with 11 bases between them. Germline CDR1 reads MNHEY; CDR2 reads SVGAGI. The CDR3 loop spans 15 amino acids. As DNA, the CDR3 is TGTGCCAGCAGTTATGGCAGGACGGCTGGAAACACCATATATTTT. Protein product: CASSYGRTAGNTIYF.

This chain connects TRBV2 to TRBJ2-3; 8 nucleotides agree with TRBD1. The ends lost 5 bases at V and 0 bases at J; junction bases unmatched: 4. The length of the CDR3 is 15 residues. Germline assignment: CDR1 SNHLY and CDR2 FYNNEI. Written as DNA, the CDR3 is TGTGCCAGCAGTTTTCGACAGGGGAGCACAGATACGCAGTATTTT. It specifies CASSFRQGSTDTQYF.

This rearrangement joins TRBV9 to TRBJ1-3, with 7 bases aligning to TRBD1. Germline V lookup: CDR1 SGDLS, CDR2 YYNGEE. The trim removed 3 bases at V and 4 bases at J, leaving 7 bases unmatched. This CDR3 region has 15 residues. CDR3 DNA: TGTGCCAGCAGCGCATGGGGGACAGCAGGAAACACCATATATTTT. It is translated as CASSAWGTAGNTIYF.

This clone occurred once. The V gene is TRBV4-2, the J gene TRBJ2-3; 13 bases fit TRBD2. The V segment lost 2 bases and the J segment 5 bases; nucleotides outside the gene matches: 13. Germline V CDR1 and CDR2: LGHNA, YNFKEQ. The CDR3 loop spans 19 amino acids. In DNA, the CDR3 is TGTGCCAGCAGCCAACTAGAAAAGGGACTAGCGGGATGGGGAGATACGCAGTATTTT. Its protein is CASSQLEKGLAGWGDTQYF.

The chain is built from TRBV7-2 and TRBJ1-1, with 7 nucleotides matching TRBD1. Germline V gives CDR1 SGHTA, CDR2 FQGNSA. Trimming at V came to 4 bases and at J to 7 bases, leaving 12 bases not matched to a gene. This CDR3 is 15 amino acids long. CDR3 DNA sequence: TGTGCCAGCAGCTCCTCCGGGACAGCGAGAGGTGAAGCTTTCTTT. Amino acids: CASSSSGTARGEAFF.

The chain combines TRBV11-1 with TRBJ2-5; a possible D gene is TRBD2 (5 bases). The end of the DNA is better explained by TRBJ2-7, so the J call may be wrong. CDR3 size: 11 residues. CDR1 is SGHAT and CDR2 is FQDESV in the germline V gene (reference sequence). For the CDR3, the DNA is TGTGCCAGCAGCTTTAGCGTCGAGCAGTACTTC. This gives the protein CASSFSVEQYF.

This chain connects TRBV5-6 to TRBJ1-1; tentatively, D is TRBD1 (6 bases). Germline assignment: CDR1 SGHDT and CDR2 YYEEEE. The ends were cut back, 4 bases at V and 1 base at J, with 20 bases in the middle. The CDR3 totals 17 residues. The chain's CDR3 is CASSGSGTPWRNTEAFF. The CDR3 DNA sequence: TGTGCCAGCAGCGGATCCGGGACACCATGGAGGAACACTGAAGCTTTCTTT.

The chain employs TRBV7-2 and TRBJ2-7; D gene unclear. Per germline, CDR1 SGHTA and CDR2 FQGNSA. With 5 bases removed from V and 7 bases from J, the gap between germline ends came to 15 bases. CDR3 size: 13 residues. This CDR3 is CASSEEWPREQYF. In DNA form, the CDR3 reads TGTGCCAGCAGCGAAGAATGGCCTAGGGAGCAGTACTTC.

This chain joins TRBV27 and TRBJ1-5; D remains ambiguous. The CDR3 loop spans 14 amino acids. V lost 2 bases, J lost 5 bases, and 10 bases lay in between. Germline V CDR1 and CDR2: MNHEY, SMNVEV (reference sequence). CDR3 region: CASSLLPVDQPQHF. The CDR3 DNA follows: TGTGCCAGCAGTTTACTCCCGGTTGATCAGCCCCAGCATTTT.

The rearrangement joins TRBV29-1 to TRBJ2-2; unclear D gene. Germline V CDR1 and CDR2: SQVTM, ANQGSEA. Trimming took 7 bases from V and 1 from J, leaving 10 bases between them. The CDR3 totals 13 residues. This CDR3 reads CSGEGLNTGELFF. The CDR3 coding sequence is TGCAGCGGCGAAGGGCTGAACACCGGGGAGCTGTTTTTT.

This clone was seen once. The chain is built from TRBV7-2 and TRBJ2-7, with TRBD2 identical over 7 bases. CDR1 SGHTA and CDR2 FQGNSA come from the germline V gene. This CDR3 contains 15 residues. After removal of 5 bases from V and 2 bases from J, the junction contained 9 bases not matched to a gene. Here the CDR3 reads CASSMLAEKTYEQYF. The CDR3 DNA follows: TGTGCCAGCAGCATGCTAGCGGAGAAGACCTACGAGCAGTACTTC.

The CDR3 bases are TGTGCCACCAGCAGAGATAGGGTCTCCTACGAGCAGTACTTC. This sequence encodes CATSRDRVSYEQYF. J is TRBJ2-7 and V is TRBV15; unclear D gene. CDR3 length: 14 amino acids. Germline values: CDR1 LNHNV, CDR2 YYDKDF (reference sequence). V lost 0 bases, J lost 0 bases, and 6 bases lay in between.

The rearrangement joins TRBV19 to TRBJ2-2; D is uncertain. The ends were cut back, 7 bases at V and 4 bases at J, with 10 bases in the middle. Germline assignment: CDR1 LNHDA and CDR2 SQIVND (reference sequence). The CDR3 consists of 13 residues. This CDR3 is CASTQRTTGELFF. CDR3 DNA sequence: TGTGCCAGTACCCAGCGAACCACCGGGGAGCTGTTTTTT.

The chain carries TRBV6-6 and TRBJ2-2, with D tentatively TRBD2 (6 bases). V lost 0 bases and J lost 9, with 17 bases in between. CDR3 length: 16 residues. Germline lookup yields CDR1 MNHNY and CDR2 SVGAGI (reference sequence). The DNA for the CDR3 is TGTGCCAGCAGTTACTCTTCCGGGGACTCCCTAAGGGAGCTGTTTTTT. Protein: CASSYSSGDSLRELFF.

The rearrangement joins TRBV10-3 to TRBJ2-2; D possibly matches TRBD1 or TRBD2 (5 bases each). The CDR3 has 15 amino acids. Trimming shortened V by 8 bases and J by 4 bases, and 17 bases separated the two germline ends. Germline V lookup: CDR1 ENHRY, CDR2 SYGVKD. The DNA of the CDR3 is TGTGCCATCCTGCCGAAGGATGGGGGCACCGGGGAGCTGTTTTTT. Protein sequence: CAILPKDGGTGELFF.

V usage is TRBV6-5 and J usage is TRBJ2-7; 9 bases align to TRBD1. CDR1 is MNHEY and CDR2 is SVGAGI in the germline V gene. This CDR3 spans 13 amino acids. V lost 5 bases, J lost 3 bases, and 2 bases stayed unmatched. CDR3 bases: TGTGCCAGCAGTACAGGGGGCCGCTACGAGCAGTACTTC. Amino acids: CASSTGGRYEQYF.

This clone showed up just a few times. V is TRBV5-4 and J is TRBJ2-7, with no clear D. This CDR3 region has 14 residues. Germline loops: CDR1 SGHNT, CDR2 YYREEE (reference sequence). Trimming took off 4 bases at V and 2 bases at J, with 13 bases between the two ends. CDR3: CASSPSSPAYEQYF. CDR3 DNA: TGTGCCAGCAGCCCCTCAAGTCCAGCCTACGAGCAGTACTTC.